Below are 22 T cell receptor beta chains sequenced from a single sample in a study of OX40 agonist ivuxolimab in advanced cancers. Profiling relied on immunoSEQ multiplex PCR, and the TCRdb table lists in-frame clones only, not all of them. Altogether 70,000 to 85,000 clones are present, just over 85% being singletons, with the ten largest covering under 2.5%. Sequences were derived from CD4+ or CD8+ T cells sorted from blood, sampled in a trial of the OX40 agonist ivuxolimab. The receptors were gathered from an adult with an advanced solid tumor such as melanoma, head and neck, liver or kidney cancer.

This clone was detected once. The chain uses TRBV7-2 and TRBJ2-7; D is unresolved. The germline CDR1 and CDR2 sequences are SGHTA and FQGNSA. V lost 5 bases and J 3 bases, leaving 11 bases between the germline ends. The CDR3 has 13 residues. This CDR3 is CASSPEVNYEQYF. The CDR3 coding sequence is TGTGCCAGCAGCCCCGAGGTGAACTACGAGCAGTACTTC.

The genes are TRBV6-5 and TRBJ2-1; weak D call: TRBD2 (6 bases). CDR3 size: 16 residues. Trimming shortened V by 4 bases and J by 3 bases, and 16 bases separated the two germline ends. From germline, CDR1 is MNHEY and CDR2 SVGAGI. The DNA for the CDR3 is TGTGCCAGCAGTTCGCCCGGGACTTCCATCTACAATGAGCAGTTCTTC. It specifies CASSSPGTSIYNEQFF.

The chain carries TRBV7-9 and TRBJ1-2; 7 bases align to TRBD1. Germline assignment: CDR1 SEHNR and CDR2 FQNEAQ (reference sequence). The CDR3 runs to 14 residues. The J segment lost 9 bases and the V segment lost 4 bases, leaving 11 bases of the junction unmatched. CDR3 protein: CASSSESGQRSYTF. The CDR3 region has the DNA TGTGCCAGCAGCTCGGAATCGGGACAGAGGAGCTACACCTTC.

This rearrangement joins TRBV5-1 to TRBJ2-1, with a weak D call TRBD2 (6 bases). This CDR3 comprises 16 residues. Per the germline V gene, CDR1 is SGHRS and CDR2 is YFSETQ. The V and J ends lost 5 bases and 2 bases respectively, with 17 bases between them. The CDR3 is CASSLGAGSTYNEQFF. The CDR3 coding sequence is TGCGCCAGCAGTCTCGGGGCGGGATCCACCTACAATGAGCAGTTCTTC.

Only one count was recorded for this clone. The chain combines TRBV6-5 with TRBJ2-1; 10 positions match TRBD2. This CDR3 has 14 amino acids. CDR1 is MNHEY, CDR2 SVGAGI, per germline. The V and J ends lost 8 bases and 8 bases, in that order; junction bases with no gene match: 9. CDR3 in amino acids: CASGSGRAIDEQFF. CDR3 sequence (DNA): TGTGCCAGCGGAAGCGGGAGGGCCATCGATGAGCAGTTCTTC.

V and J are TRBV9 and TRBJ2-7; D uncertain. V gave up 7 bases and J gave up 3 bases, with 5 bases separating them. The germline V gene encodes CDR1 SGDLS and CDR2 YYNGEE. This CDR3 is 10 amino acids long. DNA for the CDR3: TGTGCCAGCCAGTACTACGAGCAGTACTTC. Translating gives CASQYYEQYF.

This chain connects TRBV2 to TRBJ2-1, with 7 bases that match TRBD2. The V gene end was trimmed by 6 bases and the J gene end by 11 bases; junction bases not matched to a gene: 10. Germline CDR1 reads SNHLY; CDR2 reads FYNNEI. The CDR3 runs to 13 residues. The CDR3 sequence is CASSPTTSGKQFF. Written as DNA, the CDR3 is TGTGCCAGCAGCCCCACTACAAGCGGGAAGCAGTTCTTC.

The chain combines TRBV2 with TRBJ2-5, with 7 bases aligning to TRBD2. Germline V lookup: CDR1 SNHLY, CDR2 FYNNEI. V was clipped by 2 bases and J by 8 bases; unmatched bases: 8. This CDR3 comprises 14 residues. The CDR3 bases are TGTGCCAGCAGTGAAATGTGGTCTAGCGGAACCCAGTACTTC. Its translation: CASSEMWSSGTQYF.

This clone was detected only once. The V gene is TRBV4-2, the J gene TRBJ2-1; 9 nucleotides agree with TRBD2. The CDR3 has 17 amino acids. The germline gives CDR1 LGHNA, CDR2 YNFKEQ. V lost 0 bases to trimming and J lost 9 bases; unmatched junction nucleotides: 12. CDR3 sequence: CASSQETRAGGSGEQFF. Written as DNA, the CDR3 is TGTGCCAGCAGCCAAGAAACCCGAGCGGGAGGTTCGGGTGAGCAGTTCTTC.

CDR3 bases: TGTGCCAGCAGCTCGGAAGCCGGGCTACGCTCCTACGAGCAGTACTTC. Translating it yields CASSSEAGLRSYEQYF. The J gene is TRBJ2-7, the V gene TRBV5-4; D not resolved. This CDR3 has 16 residues. The V and J ends lost 3 bases and 0 bases respectively, with 16 bases between them. Germline V gene sequence: CDR1 SGHNT, CDR2 YYREEE (reference sequence).

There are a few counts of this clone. The CDR3 loop is CAWKGQGTGELFF. CDR3 nucleotide sequence: TGTGCCTGGAAGGGACAGGGAACCGGGGAGCTGTTTTTT. V and J are TRBV30 and TRBJ2-2; 9 bases agree with TRBD1. Trimming took 4 bases from V and 5 from J; bases not matched to a gene: 2. Germline V gives CDR1 GTSNPN, CDR2 SVGIG (reference sequence). The CDR3 is 13 residues long. Full variable domain (rest looked up from reference TRBV30 and TRBJ2-2): SQTIHQWPATLVQPVGSPLSLECTVEGTSNPNLYWYRQAAGRGLQLLFYSVGIGQISSEVPQNLSASRPQDRQFILSSKKLLLSDSGFYLCAWKGQGTGELFFGEGSRLTVL.

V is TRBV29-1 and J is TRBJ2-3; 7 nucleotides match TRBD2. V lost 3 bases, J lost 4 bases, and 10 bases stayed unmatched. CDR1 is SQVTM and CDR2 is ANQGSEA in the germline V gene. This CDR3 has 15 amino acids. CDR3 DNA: TGCAGCGTTGAGTTGGGCGGGAGAAGGCCAGATACGCAGTATTTT. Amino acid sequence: CSVELGGRRPDTQYF.

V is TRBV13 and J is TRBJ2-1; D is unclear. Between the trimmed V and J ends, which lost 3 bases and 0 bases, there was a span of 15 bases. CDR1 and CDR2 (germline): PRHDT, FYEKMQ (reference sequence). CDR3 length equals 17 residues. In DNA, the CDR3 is TGTGCCAGCAGCTTTTTTTCCGGGCCCAGCTCCTACAATGAGCAGTTCTTC. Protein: CASSFFSGPSSYNEQFF.

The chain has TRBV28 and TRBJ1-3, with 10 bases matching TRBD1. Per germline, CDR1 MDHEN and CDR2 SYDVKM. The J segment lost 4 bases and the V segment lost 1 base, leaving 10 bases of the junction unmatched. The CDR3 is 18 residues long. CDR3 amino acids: CASSLYPRTGGLGNTIYF. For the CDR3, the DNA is TGTGCCAGCAGTTTATACCCTCGGACAGGGGGATTGGGAAACACCATATATTTT.

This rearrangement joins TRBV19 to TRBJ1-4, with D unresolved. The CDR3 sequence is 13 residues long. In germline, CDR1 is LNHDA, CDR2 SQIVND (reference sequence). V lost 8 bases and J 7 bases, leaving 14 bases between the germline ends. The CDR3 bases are TGTGCCAGTCAGCGGGATATTCGTGAAAAACTGTTTTTT. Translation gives CASQRDIREKLFF.

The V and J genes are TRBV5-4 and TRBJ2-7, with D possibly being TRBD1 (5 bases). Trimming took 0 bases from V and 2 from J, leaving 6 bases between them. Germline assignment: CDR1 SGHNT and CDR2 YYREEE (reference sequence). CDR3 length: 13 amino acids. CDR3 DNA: TGTGCCAGCAGCTTGGCCAGGGCCTACGAGCAGTACTTC. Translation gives CASSLARAYEQYF.

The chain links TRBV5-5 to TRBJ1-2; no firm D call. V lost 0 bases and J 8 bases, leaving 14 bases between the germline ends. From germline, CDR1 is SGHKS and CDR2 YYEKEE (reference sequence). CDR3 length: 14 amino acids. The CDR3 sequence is CASSLVGEGWGYTF. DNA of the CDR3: TGTGCCAGCAGCTTGGTGGGTGAGGGATGGGGCTACACCTTC.

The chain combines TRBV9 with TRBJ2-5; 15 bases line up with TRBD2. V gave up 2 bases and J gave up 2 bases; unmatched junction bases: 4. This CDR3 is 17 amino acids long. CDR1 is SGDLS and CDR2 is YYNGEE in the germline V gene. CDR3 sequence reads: CASSVGTSGGPQETQYF. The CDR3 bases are TGTGCCAGCAGCGTCGGGACTAGCGGGGGGCCACAAGAGACCCAGTACTTC.

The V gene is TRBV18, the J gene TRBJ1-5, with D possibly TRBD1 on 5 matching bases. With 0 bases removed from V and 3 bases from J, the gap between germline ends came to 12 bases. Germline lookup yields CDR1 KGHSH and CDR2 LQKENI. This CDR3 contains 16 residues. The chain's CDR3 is CASSPPSRRVNQPQHF. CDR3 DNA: TGTGCCAGCTCACCACCATCTCGCAGGGTCAATCAGCCCCAGCATTTT.

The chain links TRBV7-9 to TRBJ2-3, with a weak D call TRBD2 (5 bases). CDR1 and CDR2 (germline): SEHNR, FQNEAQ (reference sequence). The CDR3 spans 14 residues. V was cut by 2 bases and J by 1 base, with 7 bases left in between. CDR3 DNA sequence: TGTGCCAGCAGCTTATCCGGGGGCACAGATACGCAGTATTTT. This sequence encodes CASSLSGGTDTQYF.

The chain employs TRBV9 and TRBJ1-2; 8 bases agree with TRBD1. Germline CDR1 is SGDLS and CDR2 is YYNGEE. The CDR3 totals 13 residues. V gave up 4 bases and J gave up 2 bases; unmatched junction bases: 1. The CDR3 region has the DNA TGTGCCAGCAGCCGACAGGGGAACTATGGCTACACCTTC. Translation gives CASSRQGNYGYTF.

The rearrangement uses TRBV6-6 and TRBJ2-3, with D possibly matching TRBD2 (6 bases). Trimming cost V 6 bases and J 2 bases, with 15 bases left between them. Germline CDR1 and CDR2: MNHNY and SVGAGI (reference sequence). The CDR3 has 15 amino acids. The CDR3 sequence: CASSRGTRATDTQYF. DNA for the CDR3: TGTGCCAGCAGCCGCGGGACGAGAGCCACAGATACGCAGTATTTT.